These 16 T cell receptor beta chains share one sample of origin, sequenced in a study of response to subunit inactivated influenza vaccine. In TCRdb, the RT-PCR reads were re-called with MiXCR into one record per CDR3 protein. The sample carries about 500,000 distinct CDR3 sequences, 16% recorded once. The sample here was CD4+ T cells sorted from PBMCs, taken roughly 24 months after vaccination. The source of these receptors is a man aged 45 to 70 who received an inactivated influenza vaccine.

This sequence joins TRBV6-1 and TRBJ2-7; D is unresolved. Germline V CDR1 and CDR2: MNHNS, SASEGT. CDR3 length equals 13 residues. Trimming took 3 bases from V and 4 from J, leaving 10 bases between them. The chain's CDR3 is CASSDSPGYEQYF. The CDR3 bases are TGTGCCAGCAGTGATAGCCCCGGTTACGAGCAGTACTTC.

This clonotype came up many times. V gene TRBV5-5 combines with J gene TRBJ1-4; 7 bases map to TRBD1. The V segment lost 1 base and the J segment 4 bases; nucleotides outside the gene matches: 4. The CDR3 runs to 15 residues. Germline lookup yields CDR1 SGHKS and CDR2 YYEKEE (reference sequence). The CDR3 sequence: CASSLKGAFNEKLFF. The CDR3 DNA follows: TGTGCCAGCAGCTTGAAGGGGGCCTTTAATGAAAAACTGTTTTTT.

This clonotype was observed a handful of times. V and J are TRBV7-2 and TRBJ2-7; 10 bases match TRBD2. V was pared by 5 bases and J by 5 bases, with 6 bases of the junction left unmatched. CDR3 length: 14 amino acids. Germline V gene sequence: CDR1 SGHTA, CDR2 FQGNSA. The CDR3 nucleotides are TGTGCCAGCAGCAAGGGACTAGCGCTGAACGAGCAGTACTTC. It translates to CASSKGLALNEQYF. Supplemented by reference TRBV7-2 and TRBJ2-7, the full variable domain reads GAGVSQSPSNKVTEKGKDVELRCDPISGHTALYWYRQSLGQGLEFLIYFQGNSAPDKSGLPSDRFSAERTGGSVSTLTIQRTQQEDSAVYLCASSKGLALNEQYFGPGTRLTVT.

The rearrangement uses TRBV24-1 and TRBJ2-1; TRBD1 is a possible D gene (6 bases). CDR1 and CDR2 from the germline V gene are KGHDR and SFDVKD. The CDR3 contains 14 residues. Trimming took off 5 bases at V and 3 bases at J, with 10 bases between the two ends. The CDR3 DNA reads TGTGCCACCAGTGGAACAGGGAACTACAATGAGCAGTTCTTC. It yields the protein CATSGTGNYNEQFF.

The V call is TRBV29-1, the J call TRBJ2-7, with D maybe TRBD1 (6 bases). CDR3 size: 15 residues. V lost 2 bases to trimming and J lost 3 bases, with 17 bases between them. Germline V gives CDR1 SQVTM, CDR2 ANQGSEA. The CDR3 loop is CSVEPVRADSYEQYF. The CDR3 DNA is TGCAGCGTTGAACCCGTACGGGCGGACAGCTACGAGCAGTACTTC.

This clonotype was recorded many times. This chain links TRBV6-1 with TRBJ2-7; 14 bases line up with TRBD2. J gave up 4 bases and V 7 bases, and 9 bases lay outside the gene matches. CDR1 and CDR2 (germline): MNHNS, SASEGT. This CDR3 is built from 16 residues. Here the CDR3 DNA reads TGTGCCAGCAAGGGACTAGCGGGAGCTGGGAGTTACGAGCAGTACTTC. This codes for CASKGLAGAGSYEQYF.

The chain has TRBV4-3 and TRBJ2-1, with TRBD2 matching over 8 bases. V shed 1 base, J shed 6 bases, and the junction held 11 bases outside the gene matches. Germline V gene sequence: CDR1 LGHNA, CDR2 YSLEER. The CDR3 runs to 17 residues. CDR3 in DNA: TGCGCCAGCAGCCAAGTAGTTGTGGGACTAGAAGGCAATGAGCAGTTCTTC. Residues: CASSQVVVGLEGNEQFF.

This clonotype was found a few times. The chain joins TRBV12-3 or TRBV12-4 to TRBJ2-3; the D is unclear. The CDR3 runs 14 residues. Trimming cost V 3 bases and J 2 bases, with 9 bases left between them. The CDR3 spells CASSLSSPTDTQYF. DNA for the CDR3: TGTGCCAGCAGTTTGTCCTCACCCACAGATACGCAGTATTTT.

This clonotype appeared a single time. The chain combines TRBV6-2 or TRBV6-3 with TRBJ2-3, with TRBD2 matching 8 bases. Germline lookup yields CDR1 MNHEY and CDR2 SVGEGT. V gave up 7 bases and J gave up 0 bases; unmatched junction bases: 3. This CDR3 region has 14 residues. Here the CDR3 reads CASTGLESTDTQYF. CDR3 DNA: TGTGCCAGCACGGGACTAGAGAGCACAGATACGCAGTATTTT.

This clonotype has ten or more counts. The rearrangement joins TRBV4-3 to TRBJ2-5; 7 bases line up with TRBD2. Per the germline V gene, CDR1 is LGHNA and CDR2 is YSLEER. The V segment lost 3 bases and the J segment 2 bases; nucleotides outside the gene matches: 3. The CDR3 has 14 amino acids. CDR3 in DNA: TGCGCCAGCAGCCACTCTAGCGGACAAGAGACCCAGTACTTC. This sequence encodes CASSHSSGQETQYF.

The rearrangement joins TRBV5-1 to TRBJ2-5; 12 bases match TRBD1. The V gene end was trimmed by 5 bases and the J gene end by 4 bases; junction bases not matched to a gene: 12. The CDR3 totals 17 residues. Germline V lookup: CDR1 SGHRS, CDR2 YFSETQ. The CDR3 DNA sequence: TGCGCCAGCAGACTGGGGGTCCGGGACAGGGGGCGAGAGACCCAGTACTTC. Translated: CASRLGVRDRGRETQYF.

The chain has TRBV7-9 and TRBJ2-5; no definite D call. There are 15 residues in the CDR3. The germline gives CDR1 SEHNR, CDR2 FQNEAQ (reference sequence). V was cut by 8 bases and J by 2 bases, with 18 bases left in between. The CDR3 reads CASLLVGSSQETQYF. The CDR3 DNA reads TGTGCCAGCCTTCTAGTAGGCTCCTCTCAAGAGACCCAGTACTTC.

The chain couples TRBV29-1 to TRBJ2-5; TRBD1 is a possible D gene (6 bases). V gave up 5 bases and J gave up 9 bases, with 25 bases separating them. Germline CDR1 reads SQVTM; CDR2 reads ANQGSEA. The CDR3 covers 15 residues. In DNA, the CDR3 is TGCAGCGTTAGCCCACCAAAATGGGTCGAGGGGGCCCAGTACTTC. Its protein product is CSVSPPKWVEGAQYF.

This chain joins TRBV4-2 and TRBJ2-5; D is perhaps TRBD2 (5 bases). The germline V gene encodes CDR1 LGHNA and CDR2 YNFKEQ. V lost 7 bases and J 5 bases, leaving 14 bases between the germline ends. The CDR3 covers 13 residues. The CDR3 here is CASIPVARETQYF. Here the CDR3 DNA reads TGTGCCAGCATCCCCGTAGCGCGGGAGACCCAGTACTTC.

This clonotype has a count of ten or more. The V call is TRBV20-1, the J call TRBJ2-7; possible D gene TRBD1, 6 bases. This CDR3 has 13 residues. Germline lookup yields CDR1 DFQATT and CDR2 SNEGSKA (reference sequence). V gave up 4 bases and J gave up 3 bases, with 13 bases separating them. CDR3 nucleotides: TGCAGTGCTATACAGGGCTGGGACTACGAGCAGTACTTC. Protein: CSAIQGWDYEQYF.

This clonotype has a handful of counts. This sequence joins TRBV20-1 and TRBJ2-3, with D uncertain. From germline, CDR1 is DFQATT and CDR2 SNEGSKA (reference sequence). The CDR3 has 14 residues. V was trimmed by 6 bases and J by 0 bases, leaving 13 bases between them. CDR3 protein: CSADYISSTDTQYF. The CDR3 region has the DNA TGCAGTGCCGATTATATCTCTAGCACAGATACGCAGTATTTT.